A single sample is the source of the 8 T cell receptor beta chains below, sequenced in a study of T cells after somatic rescue of genetic block. TCRdb keeps only in-frame clones here, not all; method: immunoSEQ multiplex PCR. The profile covers 14,000 to 15,000 clones, with roughly two thirds appearing a single time and approximately 15% taken by the ten largest. The sample taken for sequencing was peripheral blood mononuclear cells (PBMCs). All receptors derive from a boy aged 10-17 years.

V is TRBV7-3 and J is TRBJ2-7, with TRBD1 matching over 7 bases. Germline-derived CDR1 and CDR2 are SGHTA and FQGTGA. This CDR3 region has 15 residues. The junction had 8 bases not matched to a gene; V was cut back by 6 bases and J by 0 bases. The DNA of the CDR3 is TGTGCCAGCAGGATAGGTGGGACAGCCTCCTACGAGCAGTACTTC. It encodes CASRIGGTASYEQYF.

This clone is termed medium-sized (0.01 to 0.1%). This chain joins TRBV6-5 and TRBJ1-1; no clear D. Per the germline V gene, CDR1 is MNHEY and CDR2 is SVGAGI. The V end was cut by 5 bases, the J end by 1 base, with 14 bases between. The CDR3 sequence is 15 residues long. For the CDR3, the DNA is TGTGCCAGCAGTACCTCAACGGGAGGGAACACTGAAGCTTTCTTT. As protein: CASSTSTGGNTEAFF.

CDR3 region: CASSSFRDTSYEQYF. CDR3 DNA: TGTGCCAGCAGTTCGTTTAGGGACACCTCCTACGAGCAGTACTTC. The J gene is TRBJ2-7, the V gene TRBV6-6; perhaps TRBD1 as D (6 bases). The V gene's germline CDR1 is MNHNY and CDR2 SVGAGI (reference sequence). The V and J ends lost 4 bases and 0 bases respectively, with 13 bases between them. CDR3 length: 15 residues.

The chain joins TRBV5-1 to TRBJ1-1; D is unclear. V dropped 4 bases and J dropped 1 base, with 11 bases sitting between them. Looked up from germline, CDR1 is SGHRS and CDR2 is YFSETQ. This CDR3 has 14 amino acids. CDR3 loop: CASSPPQTNTEAFF. The DNA for the CDR3 is TGCGCCAGCAGCCCCCCGCAGACGAACACTGAAGCTTTCTTT.

The chain has TRBV11-3 and TRBJ2-3; D gene ambiguous. The germline V gene encodes CDR1 SGHNT and CDR2 YENEEA. The CDR3 length is 12 residues. The V end lost 2 bases, the J end lost 4 bases, and 4 bases lay between the germline ends. The CDR3 DNA is TGTGCCAGCAGCTTAACTCCAGATACGCAGTATTTT. The encoded protein is CASSLTPDTQYF.

The J gene is TRBJ1-2, the V gene TRBV5-1; TRBD1 agrees at 7 bases. After removal of 1 base from V and 3 bases from J, the junction contained 0 bases not matched to a gene. CDR1 and CDR2 from the germline V gene are SGHRS and YFSETQ. The CDR3 length is 13 residues. The CDR3 reads CASSLQGDYGYTF. DNA for the CDR3: TGCGCCAGCAGCTTGCAGGGGGACTATGGCTACACCTTC.

This sequence joins TRBV25-1 and TRBJ1-5, with 9 bases identical to TRBD1. The length of the CDR3 is 13 residues. Germline V gene data show CDR1 as MGHDK and CDR2 as SYGVNS. Unmatched junction bases numbered 6, after V lost 8 bases and J lost 7 bases. The CDR3 is CASSGTGYQPQHF. The CDR3 DNA is TGTGCCAGCTCCGGGACAGGGTACCAGCCCCAGCATTTT.

V usage is TRBV11-2 and J usage is TRBJ2-5, with 9 nucleotides matching TRBD2. The germline CDR1 and CDR2 sequences are SGHAT and FQNNGV. The CDR3 has 15 residues. The trim removed 4 bases at V and 1 base at J, leaving 4 bases unmatched. CDR3 nucleotide sequence: TGTGCCAGCAGCTGGGGCGGGAGGGTCCAAGAGACCCAGTACTTC. Translated: CASSWGGRVQETQYF.